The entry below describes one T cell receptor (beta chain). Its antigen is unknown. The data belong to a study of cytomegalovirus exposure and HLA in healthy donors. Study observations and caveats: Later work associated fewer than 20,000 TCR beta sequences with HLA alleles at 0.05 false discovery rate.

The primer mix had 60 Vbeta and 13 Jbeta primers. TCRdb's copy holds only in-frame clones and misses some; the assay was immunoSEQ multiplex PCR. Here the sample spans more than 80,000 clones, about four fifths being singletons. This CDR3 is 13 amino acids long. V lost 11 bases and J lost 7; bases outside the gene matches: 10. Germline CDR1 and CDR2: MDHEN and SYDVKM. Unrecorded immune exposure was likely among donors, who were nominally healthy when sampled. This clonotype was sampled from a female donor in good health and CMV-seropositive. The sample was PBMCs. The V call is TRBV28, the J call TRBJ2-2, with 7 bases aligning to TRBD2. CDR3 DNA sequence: TGTGCCGTGGGAGGGGCCCTGCTCGGGGAGCTGTTTTTT. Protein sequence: CAVGGALLGELFF.